Listed below are T cell receptor beta chains from one sample, sequenced in a study of Ad26.COV2.S vaccination and SARS-CoV-2 variants. Profiled with immunoSEQ multiplex PCR; TCRdb holds only in-frame clones, not every one. The table lists about 280,000 clones, more than 70% of them singletons, with more than 2.5% in the top ten. The sample in question was peripheral blood, obtained in a trial of Ad26.COV2.S vaccine versus placebo. The receptors here all came from a person aged 18-60 years who received the Ad26.COV2.S COVID-19 vaccine or a placebo. Each CDR3 is given with its conserved first and last residue. A D gene is named only where the DNA matches it firmly. Some rows have no size entry. The others give once, few or many, or a class for an expanded clone.

j_call: TRBJ2-5; d_call: -; v_call: TRBV12-3/TRBV12-4; clone_size: -; cdr3_aa: CASSFGGARDF; cdr3_nt: TGTGCCAGCAGTTTCGGAGGGGCCCGGGACTTC
j_call: TRBJ2-3; d_call: -; v_call: TRBV6-5; clone_size: -; cdr3_aa: CATSGGRGGDTQYF; cdr3_nt: TGTGCCACCTCCGGGGGCAGGGGAGGGGATACGCAGTATTTT
j_call: TRBJ2-7; d_call: -; v_call: TRBV5-1; clone_size: -; cdr3_aa: CASSFAGFAYEQYF; cdr3_nt: TGCGCCAGCAGCTTCGCAGGGTTTGCCTACGAGCAGTACTTC
j_call: TRBJ2-7; d_call: -; v_call: TRBV7-9; clone_size: -; cdr3_aa: CASSRAGADYEQYF; cdr3_nt: TGTGCCAGCTCCCGGGCAGGGGCTGACTACGAGCAGTACTTC
j_call: TRBJ2-1; d_call: -; v_call: TRBV5-1; clone_size: -; cdr3_aa: CASSLWLGDEQFF; cdr3_nt: TGCGCCAGCAGCTTGTGGCTAGGCGATGAGCAGTTCTTC
j_call: TRBJ2-1; d_call: -; v_call: TRBV11-2; clone_size: -; cdr3_aa: CASIPGLASYNEQFF; cdr3_nt: TGTGCCAGCATCCCTGGGTTAGCATCCTACAATGAGCAGTTCTTC
j_call: TRBJ2-5; d_call: TRBD1; v_call: TRBV7-2; clone_size: -; cdr3_aa: CASSFSDKNRGRRETQYF; cdr3_nt: TGTGCCAGCAGCTTTTCTGACAAAAACAGGGGGCGCCGGGAGACCCAGTACTTC
j_call: TRBJ1-2; d_call: -; v_call: TRBV4-1; clone_size: few; cdr3_aa: CASSQDWAGRHSGYTF; cdr3_nt: TGCGCCAGCAGCCAAGATTGGGCAGGGCGGCATTCTGGCTACACCTTC
j_call: TRBJ2-5; d_call: -; v_call: TRBV6-6; clone_size: -; cdr3_aa: CASSYEALALETQYF; cdr3_nt: TGTGCCAGCAGTTACGAGGCCCTAGCTTTGGAGACCCAGTACTTC
j_call: TRBJ1-1; d_call: -; v_call: TRBV3-1/TRBV3-2; clone_size: -; cdr3_aa: CASSQGPVNTEAFF; cdr3_nt: TGTGCCAGCAGCCAAGGCCCAGTGAACACTGAAGCTTTCTTT
j_call: TRBJ2-3; d_call: TRBD2; v_call: TRBV19; clone_size: -; cdr3_aa: CASQASGSLTDTQYF; cdr3_nt: TGTGCCAGCCAAGCTAGCGGGAGTCTAACAGATACGCAGTATTTT
j_call: TRBJ2-5; d_call: TRBD2; v_call: TRBV12-3/TRBV12-4; clone_size: once; cdr3_aa: CASRTSGETQYF; cdr3_nt: TGTGCCAGCAGAACTAGCGGAGAGACCCAGTACTTC
j_call: TRBJ1-2; d_call: -; v_call: TRBV29-1; clone_size: -; cdr3_aa: CSVKGTEANYGYTF; cdr3_nt: TGCAGCGTTAAAGGGACCGAAGCCAACTATGGCTACACCTTC
j_call: TRBJ2-7; d_call: -; v_call: TRBV11-1; clone_size: -; cdr3_aa: CASSLSTGLTYEQYF; cdr3_nt: TGTGCCAGCAGCTTATCTACAGGTTTGACCTACGAGCAGTACTTC
j_call: TRBJ2-5; d_call: -; v_call: TRBV2; clone_size: -; cdr3_aa: CASRSGQFQETQYF; cdr3_nt: TGTGCCAGCAGGTCCGGACAGTTCCAAGAGACCCAGTACTTC
j_call: TRBJ1-1; d_call: -; v_call: TRBV29-1; clone_size: -; cdr3_aa: CSVSQGNTEAFF; cdr3_nt: TGCAGCGTCTCACAGGGTAACACTGAAGCTTTCTTT
j_call: TRBJ2-7; d_call: -; v_call: TRBV4-1; clone_size: -; cdr3_aa: CASSQDQYRGNEQYF; cdr3_nt: TGCGCCAGCAGCCAAGATCAGTATAGGGGTAACGAGCAGTACTTC
j_call: TRBJ2-1; d_call: -; v_call: TRBV24-1; clone_size: -; cdr3_aa: CATSDWDRSNWFF; cdr3_nt: TGTGCCACCAGTGATTGGGATCGGTCGAATTGGTTCTTC
j_call: TRBJ1-6; d_call: -; v_call: TRBV27; clone_size: -; cdr3_aa: CASSLIRRSGTYNSPLHF; cdr3_nt: TGTGCCAGCAGTTTAATTCGCAGAAGTGGTACCTATAATTCACCCCTCCACTTT
j_call: TRBJ1-4; d_call: -; v_call: TRBV14; clone_size: -; cdr3_aa: CASRHLPSLDPDGVLSNEKLFF; cdr3_nt: TGTGCCAGCAGACATCTTCCCTCCCTGGACCCCGACGGAGTATTGAGTAATGAAAAACTGTTTTTT
j_call: TRBJ2-2; d_call: -; v_call: TRBV6-5; clone_size: -; cdr3_aa: CASIPGTFNMFF; cdr3_nt: TGTGCCAGCATTCCCGGGACGTTTAATATGTTTTTT
j_call: TRBJ1-2; d_call: TRBD1; v_call: TRBV28; clone_size: -; cdr3_aa: CASNSQPTGRYGYTF; cdr3_nt: TGTGCCAGCAATAGTCAACCGACAGGGAGATATGGCTACACCTTC
j_call: TRBJ1-4; d_call: TRBD1; v_call: TRBV7-9; clone_size: -; cdr3_aa: CASSLGGPGQGNEKLFF; cdr3_nt: TGTGCCAGCAGCTTAGGAGGCCCGGGACAGGGGAATGAAAAACTGTTTTTT
j_call: TRBJ1-2; d_call: TRBD1; v_call: TRBV29-1; clone_size: -; cdr3_aa: CSVGSTGDRGNYGYTF; cdr3_nt: TGCAGCGTTGGATCAACCGGGGACAGGGGCAACTATGGCTACACCTTC
j_call: TRBJ2-3; d_call: -; v_call: TRBV5-1; clone_size: -; cdr3_aa: CASSFLRDSYLDTQYF; cdr3_nt: TGCGCCAGCAGCTTTCTACGGGACTCCTACTTAGATACGCAGTATTTT
j_call: TRBJ2-7; d_call: TRBD2; v_call: TRBV3-1/TRBV3-2; clone_size: -; cdr3_aa: CASSLRGSGSYEQYF; cdr3_nt: TGTGCCAGCAGCCTCCGGGGTAGCGGGAGTTACGAGCAGTACTTC
j_call: TRBJ1-2; d_call: -; v_call: TRBV10-3; clone_size: -; cdr3_aa: CAISVVGDRYTF; cdr3_nt: TGTGCCATCAGTGTGGTGGGGGATCGCTACACCTTC
j_call: TRBJ2-5; d_call: -; v_call: TRBV12-3/TRBV12-4; clone_size: -; cdr3_aa: CASGTLQETQYF; cdr3_nt: TGTGCCAGCGGGACATTACAAGAGACCCAGTACTTC
j_call: TRBJ2-5; d_call: TRBD2; v_call: TRBV10-3; clone_size: -; cdr3_aa: CAISESTGLGWETQYF; cdr3_nt: TGTGCCATCAGTGAGTCGACGGGACTAGGTTGGGAGACCCAGTACTTC
j_call: TRBJ1-3; d_call: -; v_call: TRBV7-2; clone_size: -; cdr3_aa: CASSLDGGTSPGNTIYF; cdr3_nt: TGTGCCAGCAGCTTAGACGGAGGGACCTCACCTGGAAACACCATATATTTT
j_call: TRBJ2-3; d_call: -; v_call: TRBV5-1; clone_size: once; cdr3_aa: CASSFLTRGLRTDTQYF; cdr3_nt: TGCGCCAGCAGCTTCCTGACCAGAGGGCTCCGCACAGATACGCAGTATTTT
j_call: TRBJ2-1; d_call: TRBD2; v_call: TRBV5-8; clone_size: -; cdr3_aa: CASSPRVAGDYEQFF; cdr3_nt: TGTGCCAGCAGCCCCAGGGTAGCGGGAGACTATGAGCAGTTCTTC
j_call: TRBJ1-4; d_call: TRBD1; v_call: TRBV2; clone_size: -; cdr3_aa: CASSERTGELFF; cdr3_nt: TGTGCCAGCAGTGAACGGACAGGTGAACTGTTTTTT
j_call: TRBJ1-1; d_call: -; v_call: TRBV2; clone_size: -; cdr3_aa: CASSLQEFGLSEAFF; cdr3_nt: TGTGCCAGCAGTCTACAGGAGTTTGGGTTGTCTGAAGCTTTCTTT
j_call: TRBJ1-6; d_call: TRBD1; v_call: TRBV7-9; clone_size: -; cdr3_aa: CASSHLTGGSVNSPLHF; cdr3_nt: TGTGCCAGCAGCCATCTGACAGGGGGCTCGGTGAATTCACCCCTCCACTTT
j_call: TRBJ2-7; d_call: TRBD2; v_call: TRBV5-6; clone_size: few; cdr3_aa: CASSFRTSGIYTHYEQYF; cdr3_nt: TGTGCCAGCAGCTTCAGGACTAGTGGAATATACACTCATTACGAGCAGTACTTC
j_call: TRBJ1-2; d_call: -; v_call: TRBV6-5; clone_size: -; cdr3_aa: CASIRLRTWAYGYTF; cdr3_nt: TGTGCCAGCATTAGGCTCAGGACCTGGGCCTATGGCTACACCTTC
j_call: TRBJ1-2; d_call: -; v_call: TRBV29-1; clone_size: few; cdr3_aa: CSVAGTPGYGYTF; cdr3_nt: TGCAGCGTCGCCGGGACTCCTGGATATGGCTACACCTTC
j_call: TRBJ2-1; d_call: TRBD2; v_call: TRBV7-3; clone_size: -; cdr3_aa: CASSLSGGPYNEQFF; cdr3_nt: TGTGCCAGCAGCTTAAGCGGGGGGCCCTACAATGAGCAGTTCTTC
j_call: TRBJ1-1; d_call: TRBD1; v_call: TRBV5-4; clone_size: -; cdr3_aa: CASSSGQVSTEAFF; cdr3_nt: TGTGCCAGCAGCTCGGGACAGGTCTCAACTGAAGCTTTCTTT
j_call: TRBJ2-5; d_call: -; v_call: TRBV6-5; clone_size: -; cdr3_aa: CASRRNSGETQYF; cdr3_nt: TGTGCCAGCAGAAGGAACTCGGGAGAGACCCAGTACTTC
j_call: TRBJ1-5; d_call: -; v_call: TRBV15; clone_size: -; cdr3_aa: CATSRGARQPQHF; cdr3_nt: TGTGCCACCAGCAGGGGGGCGAGGCAGCCCCAGCATTTT
j_call: TRBJ1-5; d_call: -; v_call: TRBV18; clone_size: -; cdr3_aa: CASSPYEQGGNQPQHF; cdr3_nt: TGTGCCAGCTCACCATACGAGCAGGGTGGCAATCAGCCCCAGCATTTT
j_call: TRBJ1-5; d_call: -; v_call: TRBV5-6; clone_size: -; cdr3_aa: CASSSRGQKNSNQPQHF; cdr3_nt: TGTGCCAGCAGCTCGAGGGGTCAGAAGAATAGCAATCAGCCCCAGCATTTT
j_call: TRBJ2-1; d_call: -; v_call: TRBV13; clone_size: -; cdr3_aa: CASSSTQNEQFF; cdr3_nt: TGTGCCAGCAGCTCGACCCAGAATGAGCAGTTCTTC
j_call: TRBJ2-7; d_call: -; v_call: TRBV5-1; clone_size: -; cdr3_aa: CASSLVRRPYEQYF; cdr3_nt: TGCGCCAGCAGCTTGGTGAGGAGACCCTACGAGCAGTACTTC
j_call: TRBJ1-4; d_call: -; v_call: TRBV7-2; clone_size: -; cdr3_aa: CASSPRGADEKLFF; cdr3_nt: TGTGCCAGCAGCCCCCGAGGGGCGGATGAAAAACTGTTTTTT
j_call: TRBJ2-5; d_call: -; v_call: TRBV9; clone_size: -; cdr3_aa: CASNRGGETQYF; cdr3_nt: TGTGCCAGCAATAGAGGGGGGGAGACCCAGTACTTC
j_call: TRBJ1-2; d_call: -; v_call: TRBV18; clone_size: -; cdr3_aa: CASSSYRDGGYTF; cdr3_nt: TGTGCCAGCTCAAGCTACAGGGACGGGGGCTACACCTTC
j_call: TRBJ2-7; d_call: TRBD2; v_call: TRBV7-2; clone_size: -; cdr3_aa: CASSLDGVAGGPYEQYF; cdr3_nt: TGTGCCAGCAGCTTAGATGGTGTAGCGGGGGGCCCATACGAGCAGTACTTC
j_call: TRBJ2-3; d_call: -; v_call: TRBV3-1/TRBV3-2; clone_size: -; cdr3_aa: CASSPGATPERF; cdr3_nt: TGTGCCAGCAGCCCAGGGGCTACGCCCGAACGGTTT
j_call: TRBJ2-3; d_call: -; v_call: TRBV4-1; clone_size: -; cdr3_aa: CASSQVGIEDTQYF; cdr3_nt: TGCGCCAGCAGCCAAGTGGGGATTGAAGATACGCAGTATTTT